Presented here are 31 T cell receptor beta chains from one specimen sequenced in a study of T cell responses to AZD1222 COVID-19 vaccine. TCRdb's copy holds only in-frame clones and misses some; the assay was immunoSEQ multiplex PCR. The data show around 120,000 clones, about 91% seen once. The sample consisted of peripheral blood, taken on day 0 of AZD1222 vaccination. The receptors shown here come from an adult in good health.

The chain combines TRBV7-8 with TRBJ2-1, with 9 bases identical to TRBD1. V lost 1 base, J lost 7 bases, and 2 bases stayed unmatched. CDR1 is SGHVS and CDR2 is FQNEAQ in the germline V gene. The CDR3 contains 14 residues. CDR3 coding DNA: TGTGCCAGCAGCTTAGGGGGGACAGGGAATGAGCAGTTCTTC. Protein sequence: CASSLGGTGNEQFF.

The J gene is TRBJ2-1, the V gene TRBV7-3; TRBD1 is a possible D gene (5 bases). Trimming took off 5 bases at V and 0 bases at J, with 8 bases between the two ends. This CDR3 is built from 14 residues. Germline CDR1 reads SGHTA; CDR2 reads FQGTGA. The CDR3 DNA follows: TGTGCCAGCAGCGTGGACATCTCCTACAATGAGCAGTTCTTC. Its translation: CASSVDISYNEQFF.

The chain combines TRBV6-6 with TRBJ1-3; weak D call: TRBD1 (6 bases). V was shortened by 1 base and J by 7 bases, with 8 bases between the two germline ends. Germline CDR1 and CDR2: MNHNY and SVGAGI (reference sequence). The CDR3 runs to 13 residues. The DNA for the CDR3 is TGTGCCAGCAGTTACTTTAGGGGGAACACCATATATTTT. Its protein is CASSYFRGNTIYF.

A single count supports this clone. The V and J genes are TRBV5-1 and TRBJ1-5; D unclear. V lost 2 bases and J 3 bases, leaving 12 bases between the germline ends. Germline CDR1 is SGHRS and CDR2 is YFSETQ. This CDR3 region has 15 residues. As DNA, the CDR3 is TGCGCCAGCAGCTTTGAGGGTCATCCCAATCAGCCCCAGCATTTT. It translates to CASSFEGHPNQPQHF.

The genes are TRBV25-1 and TRBJ1-4; D gene ambiguous. There are 13 residues in the CDR3. Per germline, CDR1 MGHDK and CDR2 SYGVNS. Trimming stripped 3 bases from V and 7 bases from J, with 9 bases between. CDR3 in DNA: TGTGCCAGCAGTGAGGTCGGAATTGAAAAACTGTTTTTT. Translating it yields CASSEVGIEKLFF.

V is TRBV7-2 and J is TRBJ2-2; TRBD1 aligns across 7 bases. Germline-derived CDR1 and CDR2 are SGHTA and FQGNSA. Trimming at V came to 1 base and at J to 0 bases, leaving 2 bases not matched to a gene. The CDR3 is 16 amino acids. The CDR3 nucleotides read TGTGCCAGCAGCTTAGTAGGGACAGCGAACACCGGGGAGCTGTTTTTT. It codes for CASSLVGTANTGELFF.

Remarks on this clone: Within the sample, other DNA sequences also encode this same CDR3. V gene TRBV5-1 combines with J gene TRBJ2-1; TRBD1 or TRBD2 may be the D gene (5 bases each). CDR3 length: 14 amino acids. The V gene's germline CDR1 is SGHRS and CDR2 YFSETQ. V was shortened by 0 bases and J by 5 bases, with 9 bases between the two germline ends. CDR3: CASSLVGPDNEQFF. In DNA form, the CDR3 reads TGCGCCAGCAGCTTGGTGGGACCCGACAATGAGCAGTTCTTC.

V gene TRBV3-1 (or the pseudogene TRBV3-2) combines with J gene TRBJ2-1, with 10 bases matching TRBD1. This CDR3 comprises 16 residues. Germline trimming cut 0 bases from V and 3 bases from J; bases unmatched to any gene: 2. Germline assignment: CDR1 LGHDT and CDR2 YNNKEL (reference sequence). Here the CDR3 DNA reads TGTGCCAGCAGCCAAGATTGGACAGGGGGCTACAATGAGCAGTTCTTC. Translated, it gives CASSQDWTGGYNEQFF.

The V call is TRBV6-2 or TRBV6-3, the J call TRBJ1-1, with unresolved D. V was shortened by 2 bases and J by 2 bases, with 21 bases between the two germline ends. This CDR3 region has 18 residues. Germline V gene sequence: CDR1 MNHEY, CDR2 SVGEGT. Written as DNA, the CDR3 is TGTGCCAGCAGTTACGAGGCAACTTGGCGTCCTCTAAACACTGAAGCTTTCTTT. This sequence encodes CASSYEATWRPLNTEAFF.

The chain employs TRBV6-2 or TRBV6-3 and TRBJ2-7; D not certain. The CDR3 consists of 13 residues. V dropped 2 bases and J dropped 3 bases, with 8 bases sitting between them. CDR1 and CDR2 from the germline V gene are MNHEY and SVGEGT. The DNA of the CDR3 is TGTGCCAGCAGTTACGTAGGGTTCTACGAGCAGTACTTC. It specifies CASSYVGFYEQYF.

This chain uses TRBV3-1 (or the pseudogene TRBV3-2) with TRBJ1-2; D unclear. The CDR3 is made up of 13 amino acids. Germline CDR1 LGHDT, CDR2 YNNKEL (reference sequence). Trimming pared 3 bases from V and 2 bases from J, leaving 7 bases between. The CDR3 sequence is CASSHGENYGYTF. The CDR3 DNA reads as TGTGCCAGCAGCCACGGGGAGAACTATGGCTACACCTTC.

The sample holds one count of this clone. This sequence joins TRBV7-9 and TRBJ2-7; 9 bases line up with TRBD1. Losses at the gene ends were 5 bases for V and 1 base for J; bases not matched to a gene: 6. Looked up from germline, CDR1 is SEHNR and CDR2 is FQNEAQ (reference sequence). The CDR3 is 15 residues long. CDR3 nucleotide sequence: TGTGCCAGCAGCCCAGAAGGACAGGGGTCCTACGAGCAGTACTTC. Its protein product is CASSPEGQGSYEQYF.

The chain employs TRBV19 and TRBJ2-7; 8 bases match TRBD2. This CDR3 has 15 residues. CDR1 and CDR2 (germline): LNHDA, SQIVND (reference sequence). V was pared by 4 bases and J by 4 bases, with 9 bases of the junction left unmatched. CDR3 residues: CASSSRPAGAYEQYF. CDR3 nucleotide sequence: TGTGCCAGTAGTAGCCGCCCAGCGGGAGCGTACGAGCAGTACTTC.

The chain recombines TRBV9 with TRBJ1-2, with D possibly being TRBD1 (5 bases). Germline loops: CDR1 SGDLS, CDR2 YYNGEE. V shed 0 bases and J shed 4 bases, with 10 bases lying between them. The CDR3 covers 14 residues. The CDR3 here is CASSVGQGAYGYTF. The CDR3 bases are TGTGCCAGCAGCGTAGGGCAGGGAGCCTATGGCTACACCTTC.

This clone came up once. The chain employs TRBV20-1 and TRBJ1-6, with a possible D match to TRBD1 (5 bases). Germline CDR1 and CDR2: DFQATT and SNEGSKA (reference sequence). V lost 3 bases to trimming and J lost 2 bases, with 14 bases between them. The CDR3 spans 16 residues. The CDR3 sequence: CSASPQGIPYNSPLHF. CDR3 sequence (DNA): TGCAGTGCTAGTCCGCAGGGAATCCCCTATAATTCACCCCTCCACTTT.

A word on this clone: The identical CDR3 is also encoded by other nucleotide sequences in the sample. The chain links TRBV19 to TRBJ2-7, with a weak D call TRBD2 (6 bases). The CDR3 is made up of 13 amino acids. Between the trimmed V and J ends, which lost 1 base and 4 bases, there was a span of 8 bases. Per the germline V gene, CDR1 is LNHDA and CDR2 is SQIVND (reference sequence). CDR3 loop: CASSIVAGYEQYF. CDR3 coding DNA: TGTGCCAGTAGTATAGTGGCGGGGTACGAGCAGTACTTC.

The V and J genes are TRBV18 and TRBJ2-7, with 8 bases aligning to TRBD2. The CDR3 runs 13 residues. Germline V lookup: CDR1 KGHSH, CDR2 LQKENI. Losses at the gene ends were 2 bases for V and 6 bases for J; bases not matched to a gene: 3. CDR3 DNA: TGTGCCAGCTCACCATCGGGAGGGCGCGAGCAGTACTTC. Its translation is CASSPSGGREQYF.

The genes are TRBV25-1 and TRBJ2-1; 13 bases match TRBD2. The CDR3 covers 16 residues. The trim removed 4 bases at V and 7 bases at J, leaving 7 bases unmatched. The V gene's germline CDR1 is MGHDK and CDR2 SYGVNS. Here the CDR3 DNA reads TGTGCCAGCAGTGGTACCCGACTAGCGGGAGGTAATGAGCAGTTCTTC. As protein: CASSGTRLAGGNEQFF.

The V gene is TRBV5-6, the J gene TRBJ2-7, with D possibly being TRBD1 or TRBD2 (5 bases each). Trimming pared 4 bases from V and 6 bases from J, leaving 11 bases between. Germline CDR1 and CDR2: SGHDT and YYEEEE. The CDR3 has 12 residues. CDR3 nucleotides: TGTGCCAGCAGCCTGGGGGAAAGCGAGCAGTACTTC. It codes for CASSLGESEQYF.

This chain uses TRBV2 with TRBJ2-5; D may be TRBD2 (6 bases). CDR1 is SNHLY and CDR2 is FYNNEI in the germline V gene. V was trimmed by 3 bases and J by 5 bases, leaving 10 bases between them. The CDR3 runs 13 residues. For the CDR3, the DNA is TGTGCCAGCAGTGATGCTAGCGACGAGACCCAGTACTTC. Its translation: CASSDASDETQYF.

V and J are TRBV11-2 and TRBJ1-2; 7 bases agree with TRBD1. CDR1 is SGHAT, CDR2 FQNNGV, per germline. The V segment lost 11 bases and the J segment 2 bases; nucleotides outside the gene matches: 2. The CDR3 contains 11 residues. The CDR3 region has the DNA TGTGCCGCAGGGGGAAACTATGGCTACACCTTC. It translates to CAAGGNYGYTF.

The rearrangement uses TRBV15 and TRBJ2-1, with TRBD1 matching over 8 bases. Losses at the gene ends were 2 bases for V and 6 bases for J; bases not matched to a gene: 9. The germline gives CDR1 LNHNV, CDR2 YYDKDF (reference sequence). This CDR3 contains 16 residues. The CDR3, as DNA: TGTGCCACCAGCAGACGCGGACAGGGCAGGAGCAATGAGCAGTTCTTC. Its protein is CATSRRGQGRSNEQFF.

The chain links TRBV21-1 to TRBJ2-5; TRBD2 is taken as the D call from the table, unchecked against the DNA. TRBV21-1 is an annotated pseudogene. This CDR3 spans 14 amino acids. In DNA, the CDR3 is TGTGCCAGAAAAACTAGCGGGGAACAAGAGACCCAGTACTTC. Amino acid sequence: CARKTSGEQETQYF.

The gene calls are TRBV5-5 and TRBJ2-5, with a tentative D call TRBD2 (5 bases). The germline gives CDR1 SGHKS, CDR2 YYEKEE (reference sequence). Between the trimmed V and J ends, which lost 4 bases and 6 bases, there was a span of 22 bases. The CDR3 length is 16 residues. The CDR3 spells CASSGGRAKIGQTQYF. CDR3 nucleotide sequence: TGTGCCAGCAGCGGAGGAAGGGCTAAGATCGGGCAGACCCAGTACTTC.

This clone was counted only a few times. The chain joins TRBV19 to TRBJ1-6; D unclear. Deletions cut 6 bases from V and 2 bases from J, with 14 bases between. The CDR3 is 16 residues long. Germline V gives CDR1 LNHDA, CDR2 SQIVND (reference sequence). This CDR3 reads CASRRAGLPYNSPLHF. Written as DNA, the CDR3 is TGTGCCAGTAGAAGGGCAGGCCTACCCTATAATTCACCCCTCCACTTT.

The rearrangement links TRBV24-1 to TRBJ2-1; D not certain. The CDR3 contains 12 residues. V gave up 6 bases and J gave up 8 bases, with 10 bases separating them. Germline values: CDR1 KGHDR, CDR2 SFDVKD. CDR3 sequence: CATSPPWDEQFF. The CDR3 DNA follows: TGTGCCACCAGTCCCCCCTGGGATGAGCAGTTCTTC.

The rearrangement joins TRBV2 to TRBJ2-7; D is possibly TRBD1 (6 bases). This CDR3 is built from 16 residues. V dropped 6 bases and J dropped 0 bases, with 18 bases sitting between them. Germline V gene sequence: CDR1 SNHLY, CDR2 FYNNEI. CDR3: CASSRLGQLSSYEQYF. The CDR3 region has the DNA TGTGCCAGCAGCCGACTCGGACAGTTGAGCTCCTACGAGCAGTACTTC.

V is TRBV2 and J is TRBJ2-2; the match to TRBD1 covers 8 bases. V shed 8 bases, J shed 4 bases, and the junction held 6 bases outside the gene matches. Germline CDR1 SNHLY, CDR2 FYNNEI. The CDR3 is 14 residues long. The CDR3 sequence: CASRDRSGTGELFF. CDR3 DNA sequence: TGTGCCAGCCGGGACAGGTCGGGCACCGGGGAGCTGTTTTTT.

The chain carries TRBV7-2 and TRBJ1-2; tentatively, D is TRBD1 (6 bases). This CDR3 comprises 17 residues. Germline assignment: CDR1 SGHTA and CDR2 FQGNSA. The V gene lost 0 bases and the J gene lost 0 bases, with 14 bases spanning the gap. CDR3 sequence reads: CASSLAPGDKANYGYTF. The CDR3 coding sequence is TGTGCCAGCAGCTTAGCACCAGGGGACAAAGCTAACTATGGCTACACCTTC.

The chain carries TRBV19 and TRBJ1-4; D may be TRBD1 (5 bases). V lost 3 bases, J lost 3 bases, and 11 bases lay in between. This CDR3 has 15 amino acids. Germline V gives CDR1 LNHDA, CDR2 SQIVND (reference sequence). CDR3 loop: CASSMGPGPNEKLFF. The CDR3, as DNA: TGTGCCAGTAGTATGGGGCCGGGCCCTAATGAAAAACTGTTTTTT.

The rearrangement uses TRBV11-2 and TRBJ2-7, with TRBD2 matching over 7 bases. Trimming cost V 3 bases and J 2 bases; bases outside gene matches: 16. The CDR3 totals 18 residues. CDR1 is SGHAT and CDR2 is FQNNGV in the germline V gene. The CDR3 loop reads CASSLVPLTSANPYEQYF. CDR3 nucleotides: TGTGCCAGCAGCTTGGTCCCCCTTACTAGCGCCAATCCCTACGAGCAGTACTTC. Full variable domain (rest looked up from reference TRBV11-2 and TRBJ2-7): EAGVAQSPRYKIIEKRQSVAFWCNPISGHATLYWYQQILGQGPKLLIQFQNNGVVDDSQLPKDRFSAERLKGVDSTLKIQPAKLEDSAVYLCASSLVPLTSANPYEQYFGPGTRLTVT.